This TCR beta chain was retrieved from a study of blood T cell repertoires in COVID-19 (dated by TCRdb to 2020 to 2021). Concerning the study at large: Samples from collaborators originated in the United States, Italy and Spain and spanned both the acute and convalescent phases of COVID-19. The material from the prospective study consisted of cDNA or gDNA derived from T cells, B-cell-depleted T cells, or PBMCs. Subjects who had been exposed to COVID-19, were actively infected with it, or had recovered from it provided the deeply sampled blood TCRbeta repertoires that made up the dataset. Where available, HLA class I and class II types were obtained from metadata supplied by the sample provider rather than from assay-based typing. A freely available public database, intended as a resource for researchers studying the immune response to SARS-CoV-2, is where the repertoires were released. The samples were drawn from two sources: the first 160 participants of the ongoing ImmuneRACE study, and 1,200 or so subjects contributed by 6 global collaborators. Nearly every sample came with metadata listing a de-identified subject ID, COVID-19 status, age in years and sex. Overall study results and their limits: Clinical and demographic metadata were provided uncurated, with the amount varying by source and participant.

TCRbeta CDR3 regions were amplified from genomic DNA by means of the immunoSEQ Assay, a bias-controlled multiplex PCR. Per the original workflow: Within the assay, amplification of reference gene primers was used to estimate how many nucleated cells each sample contained. To quantify the absolute abundance of each unique TCRbeta CDR3 rearrangement, sequence reads were collapsed and filtered. For each sample, productive Simpson clonality was calculated by taking the square root of Simpson's diversity index across productive rearrangements. This is the immuneACCESS table as TCRdb keeps it, with only in-frame sequences that have V and J called. A part of the clones is gone; compared with another copy, unresolved V genes explain less than half, and the rest is unexplained. That table supplies the V and J calls and clone size; D and trimming were determined from the DNA. Within this sample are approximately 330,000 clones, with 80% to 90% of them counted one time only. The leading ten clones occupy about 4.2% of the sample.

Participants in the prospective study were enrolled through a virtual design, were aged about 18 to 90 years, and lived in about two dozen United States geographic areas. In the prospective study, cohorts were assigned on the basis of participant-reported clinical history obtained from a screening survey and a study questionnaire. In the prospective study, mobile phlebotomists collected whole blood, serum and a nasopharyngeal or oropharyngeal swab from each participant. Over a roughly two-month period, participants in the prospective study had the option of providing additional blood draws and questionnaires. Prospective study blood samples were shipped either frozen or at room temperature before DNA extraction. Trimming accounts for 0 bases at V and 4 bases at J, while the number of junction bases matched to no gene is 3. The germline V gene specifies SGHRS as CDR1 and YFSETQ as CDR2. The CDR3, cysteine through phenylalanine, is 15 amino acids long. CDR3 DNA is the only sequence kept; it has 45 bases, read in frame from the first base.

Note on this clone: What antigen it recognizes has not been identified. Base-call qualities are not available, and no considerably larger clone is one nucleotide away.

The rearrangement joined TRBV5-1 to TRBJ2-3; 9 of the junction bases match TRBD2. Material for sequencing was PBMCs or T cells enriched from blood (not recorded which). The source of this sequence is a woman aged 40 to 49 with acute COVID-19. The CDR3 corresponds to CASSLGSGRADTQYF. Read as DNA, the sequence is TGCGCCAGCAGCTTGGGTAGCGGGAGAGCAGATACGCAGTATTTT.